This record concerns one T cell receptor (beta chain) sequence. The antigen remains unidentified. Libraries were prepared by immunoSEQ multiplex PCR; TCRdb keeps only in-frame clonotypes and omits some of them. The sample yields 100,000 to 150,000 clones, 90% seen once. This sample stems from a study of T cell responses to AZD1222 COVID-19 vaccine. Whole-study findings and limits: The study sampled repertoires only after the peak T cell response. Spike-specific TCR breadth and depth were elevated following two AZD1222 doses. Just six AZD1222 recipients were seropositive at baseline.

The CDR3 has 15 residues. CDR1 SGHDT and CDR2 YYEEEE come from the germline V gene. V shed 3 bases and J 3 bases; nucleotides not matched to a gene: 6. The specimen was peripheral blood, collected on day 0 of MenACWY control vaccination. The TCR originated in an adult in good health. The chain links TRBV5-6 to TRBJ1-2; TRBD1 aligns across 9 bases. CDR3 region: CASSWGTGNDYGYTF. The DNA of the CDR3 is TGTGCCAGCAGCTGGGGGACAGGGAACGACTATGGCTACACCTTC. Together with reference TRBV5-6 and TRBJ1-2, the CDR3 gives the full variable domain: DAGVTQSPTHLIKTRGQQVTLRCSPKSGHDTVSWYQQALGQGPQFIFQYYEEEERQRGNFPDRFSGHQFPNYSSELNVNALLLGDSALYLCASSWGTGNDYGYTFGSGTRLTVV.